Listed below are T cell receptor beta chains from one sample, sequenced in a study of T cells after yellow fever vaccination. TCRdb fed the 5' RACE reads into MiXCR, producing one record per CDR3 protein. The data hold 450,000 to 650,000 distinct CDR3 sequences, with around a fifth observed a single time. The material was PBMCs, obtained more than 20 days after the first yellow fever vaccination. The receptors were sampled from a man in his late teens or twenties who received the YFV17D yellow fever vaccine. Each CDR3 is given with its conserved first and last residue. The D gene is left open where the match is weak. Not all rows give a size; the values are once, few, many and, for expanded clones, a class.

12	.	TRBV25-1	TRBJ1-1	.	TGTGCCAGCCTTAAACAGGACACTGAAGCTTTCTTT	CASLKQDTEAFF
17	TRBD2	TRBV20-1	TRBJ2-1	.	TGCAGTGCTAGAGATCCCCGGCGGGGGGGTTCCTACAATGAGCAGTTCTTC	CSARDPRRGGSYNEQFF
14	.	TRBV7-3	TRBJ2-3	many	TGTGCCAGCAGCTTAACAGCAGACACAGATACGCAGTATTTT	CASSLTADTDTQYF
12	.	TRBV29-1	TRBJ2-5	.	TGCAGCGTTGAAGGGTTGCCGGAGACCCAGTACTTC	CSVEGLPETQYF
14	.	TRBV12-3/TRBV12-4	TRBJ2-3	few	TGTGCCAGCATGGGGGTCCCAGTCGGAGATACGCAGTATTTT	CASMGVPVGDTQYF
16	.	TRBV27	TRBJ2-7	.	TGTGCCAGCAGTCGGGCCCCACCAGAAGTGCTTTACGAGCAGTACTTC	CASSRAPPEVLYEQYF
14	.	TRBV14	TRBJ2-3	.	TGTGCCAGCAGCCATGGGTTTTGGGCAGATACGCAGTATTTT	CASSHGFWADTQYF
14	.	TRBV20-1	TRBJ2-7	few	TGCAGTGCTAGCAAGGGGGAGGGTCTCTACGAGCAGTACTTC	CSASKGEGLYEQYF
15	TRBD2	TRBV20-1	TRBJ2-1	.	TGCAGTGCTAGAAGGCGGGGAGGCCCGGGGGGTGAGCAGTTCTTC	CSARRRGGPGGEQFF
15	TRBD2	TRBV7-6	TRBJ2-1	few	TGTGCCAGCAGCCGGGAGGCGGGGGGTATCAATGAGCAGTTCTTC	CASSREAGGINEQFF
16	.	TRBV6-5	TRBJ2-7	few	TGTGCCAGCAGCTACTCGGGCATCCGTGCGGATTACGAGCAGTACTTC	CASSYSGIRADYEQYF
14	.	TRBV5-1	TRBJ2-1	few	TGCGCCAGCAGCTTGCGCTCTGCCGACAATGAGCAGTTCTTC	CASSLRSADNEQFF
12	.	TRBV29-1	TRBJ2-7	few	TGCAGCGTCGAGGGACCGACCTACGAGCAGTACTTC	CSVEGPTYEQYF
16	TRBD2	TRBV19	TRBJ2-1	few	TGTGCCAGTAGTATCACCGGGACTATCGTTCCCAATGAGCAGTTCTTC	CASSITGTIVPNEQFF
16	.	TRBV7-9	TRBJ1-2	.	TGTGCCAGCAGCTTCTTACCCCGCGACAGAGCCTATGGCTACACCTTC	CASSFLPRDRAYGYTF